The 10 T cell receptor beta chains listed next were all sequenced from one sample in a study of metastatic and nonmetastatic thyroid tumors. TCRdb reassembled clones from the PCR reads with MiXCR. The table records roughly 24,000 clones, 18% of them present only once. Thyroid surgery had not been preceded by any treatment in any patient. The sample consisted of adjacent normal tissue. The receptors shown here come from a male donor with papillary thyroid cancer or a benign thyroid nodule (not recorded which). Some clones in this sample may be carry-over from other donors' samples.

This clone is medium-sized. The rearrangement joins TRBV6-1 to TRBJ1-4; maybe TRBD1 (5 bases). This CDR3 contains 14 residues. Germline V gene data show CDR1 as MNHNS and CDR2 as SASEGT. The ends were cut back, 6 bases at V and 8 bases at J, with 16 bases in the middle. DNA of the CDR3: TGTGCCAGCAGACCCACAGGTATTCAAGAAAAACTGTTTTTT. Encoded protein: CASRPTGIQEKLFF.

This clone was counted ten times or more. The chain couples TRBV20-1 to TRBJ2-1; the match to TRBD2 covers 15 bases. The CDR3 contains 14 residues. J was trimmed by 8 bases and V by 6 bases; bases with no gene match: 5. Germline V gene data show CDR1 as DFQATT and CDR2 as SNEGSKA (reference sequence). The CDR3 DNA sequence: TGCAGTGCACCGGGACTAGCGGGAGGTTATGAGCAGTTCTTC. Translated, it gives CSAPGLAGGYEQFF.

A note on this clone: A much larger clone is a single base away; this may be a read error. Other nucleotide sequences from this sample produce the same CDR3. The V gene is TRBV10-3, the J gene TRBJ1-2; D is undetermined. The CDR3 length is 13 residues. Germline V lookup: CDR1 ENHRY, CDR2 SYGVKD. CDR3 protein: CAISATASHGYTF. CDR3 sequence (DNA): TGTGCCATCAGTGCGACGGCCTCCCATGGCTACACATTC.

The gene calls are TRBV5-1 and TRBJ2-6; no clear D. Germline-derived CDR1 and CDR2 are SGHRS and YFSETQ. The V and J ends lost 0 bases and 1 base respectively, with 11 bases between them. There are 17 residues in the CDR3. CDR3 coding DNA: TGCGCCAGCAGCTTGGCCGTGTGCACATCTGGGGCCAACGTCCTGACTTTC. Its translation: CASSLAVCTSGANVLTF.

Of note for this clone: The conserved final phenylalanine or tryptophan is absent from the CDR3, which likely points to a read error. In nucleotides, the CDR3 is TGTGCCAGCAGCTTGTTGGGGCCCCTCTCTTACGAGCAGTACGCC. Its translation: CASSLLGPLSYEQYA. The chain recombines TRBV5-6 with TRBJ2-7; D is perhaps TRBD1 (5 bases). Trimming shortened V by 1 base and J by 4 bases, and 15 bases separated the two germline ends. Germline loops: CDR1 SGHDT, CDR2 YYEEEE. This CDR3 region has 15 residues.

This clone was counted only a few times. This sequence joins TRBV7-3 and TRBJ2-1; TRBD2 aligns across 7 bases. Germline CDR1 SGHTA, CDR2 FQGTGA. The CDR3 has 14 amino acids. After removal of 3 bases from V and 10 bases from J, the junction contained 9 bases not matched to a gene. The CDR3 sequence: CASSLGGTLREQFF. The CDR3 DNA follows: TGTGCCAGCAGCTTGGGGGGGACGCTTCGGGAGCAGTTCTTC.

In this sample, this clone is medium-sized (0.01 to 0.1%). As DNA, the CDR3 is TGCAGTGCTAGACGTGTAGGAGGAAATTCACCCCTCCACTTT. This encodes CSARRVGGNSPLHF. The V gene is TRBV20-1, the J gene TRBJ1-6; D gene uncertain. The V gene lost 2 bases and the J gene lost 7 bases, with 12 bases spanning the gap. This CDR3 has 14 amino acids. The germline gives CDR1 DFQATT, CDR2 SNEGSKA (reference sequence).

A few counts support this clone. Just one base apart from a much larger clone, this may be a read error. This chain uses TRBV5-6 with TRBJ1-6, with D possibly TRBD1 on 5 matching bases. The CDR3 runs 12 residues. CDR1 is SGHDT and CDR2 is YYEEEE in the germline V gene. V lost 6 bases and J 10 bases, leaving 11 bases between the germline ends. The CDR3 loop reads CASNWGGSPLHF. The CDR3 nucleotides are TGTGCCAGCAACTGGGGCGGATCACCCCTCCACTTT.

Ten or more counts support this clone. V usage is TRBV20-1 and J usage is TRBJ2-1; no firm D call. Trimming shortened V by 3 bases and J by 9 bases, and 9 bases separated the two germline ends. From germline, CDR1 is DFQATT and CDR2 SNEGSKA (reference sequence). The CDR3 contains 11 residues. CDR3 amino acids: CSASKRSEQFF. CDR3 coding DNA: TGCAGTGCTAGCAAACGGTCTGAGCAGTTCTTC.

In its sample, this clone was seen a few times. The genes are TRBV10-3 and TRBJ1-1; the D gene is possibly TRBD1 (5 bases). Germline V gene sequence: CDR1 ENHRY, CDR2 SYGVKD. V was shortened by 4 bases and J by 0 bases, with 12 bases between the two germline ends. The CDR3 consists of 15 residues. For the CDR3, the DNA is TGTGCCATCAGTGTGGGACTTACAGTGAACACTGAAGCTTTCTTT. Protein: CAISVGLTVNTEAFF.